These 24 T cell receptor beta chains were all obtained from the same sample, sequenced in a study of CD8+ T cells in alopecia areata. Reverse transcription of extracted RNA yielded cDNA, which provided the sequencing template. The data were produced by immunoSEQ multiplex PCR, yet TCRdb's version contains in-frame clones alone and is incomplete. This table holds 75,000 to 100,000 clones, more than 65% found once. Treatment defined: oral pan-JAK inhibitor, 5-10 mg twice daily. The sample was CD8+ T cells sorted from blood, taken at week 44, from a patient treated with tofacitinib. The receptor set was obtained from a human donor with alopecia areata.

This chain links TRBV5-6 with TRBJ2-6; 8 bases match TRBD1. Unmatched junction bases numbered 5, after V lost 4 bases and J lost 2 bases. CDR1 and CDR2 (germline): SGHDT, YYEEEE. The CDR3 consists of 16 residues. Here the CDR3 DNA reads TGTGCCAGCAGCGCAGACAGGGGTACTGGGGCCAACGTCCTGACTTTC. This gives the protein CASSADRGTGANVLTF.

This chain joins TRBV19 and TRBJ1-1; D might be TRBD1 (5 bases). The V end lost 3 bases, the J end lost 3 bases, and 11 bases lay between the germline ends. This CDR3 has 14 residues. The V gene's germline CDR1 is LNHDA and CDR2 SQIVND (reference sequence). The CDR3, as DNA: TGTGCCAGTAGTATTTATGGAGGGGACACTGAAGCTTTCTTT. Residues: CASSIYGGDTEAFF.

The chain joins TRBV9 to TRBJ2-3, with TRBD2 identical over 10 bases. Unmatched junction bases numbered 5, after V lost 4 bases and J lost 3 bases. CDR1 is SGDLS, CDR2 YYNGEE, per germline. The CDR3 extends over 15 amino acids. The CDR3 region has the DNA TGTGCCAGCAGCCCGGGGACTAGCGTGACAGATACGCAGTATTTT. The encoded protein is CASSPGTSVTDTQYF.

CDR3 protein: CASSQIGTVNQPQHF. The CDR3 nucleotides read TGCGCCAGCAGCCAGATTGGGACAGTCAATCAGCCCCAGCATTTT. V usage is TRBV4-1 and J usage is TRBJ1-5; 7 positions agree with TRBD1. Germline V gives CDR1 MGHRA, CDR2 YSYEKL. With V trimmed by 3 bases and J by 3 bases, 5 bases remained unmatched. The CDR3 is made up of 15 amino acids.

The chain is built from TRBV5-1 and TRBJ2-1; D is ambiguous. Trimming removed 0 bases at V and 5 bases at J, with 6 bases between. Per germline, CDR1 SGHRS and CDR2 YFSETQ. The CDR3 loop spans 13 amino acids. The CDR3 DNA follows: TGCGCCAGCAGCTTGGGGTATGACAATGAGCAGTTCTTC. Translation: CASSLGYDNEQFF.

The rearrangement links TRBV5-1 to TRBJ2-1; 14 bases agree with TRBD2. The CDR3 length is 18 residues. Germline V gives CDR1 SGHRS, CDR2 YFSETQ. Trimming took 0 bases from V and 8 from J; bases not matched to a gene: 10. This CDR3 reads CASSLELGLAGGLDEQFF. CDR3 DNA: TGCGCCAGCAGCTTGGAGTTAGGACTAGCGGGGGGATTGGATGAGCAGTTCTTC. The full variable domain, its missing parts supplied by reference TRBV5-1 and TRBJ2-1, is KAGVTQTPRYLIKTRGQQVTLSCSPISGHRSVSWYQQTPGQGLQFLFEYFSETQRNKGNFPGRFSGRQFSNSRSEMNVSTLELGDSALYLCASSLELGLAGGLDEQFFGPGTRLTVL.

This clone has more than one count but fewer than ten. The rearrangement links TRBV29-1 to TRBJ1-2, with D uncertain. The germline V gene has CDR1 SQVTM and CDR2 ANQGSEA. This CDR3 has 13 amino acids. The V end lost 2 bases, the J end lost 1 base, and 8 bases lay between the germline ends. The CDR3 sequence: CSVETQVNYGYTF. The CDR3 region has the DNA TGCAGCGTTGAAACTCAGGTTAACTATGGCTACACCTTC. Supplemented by reference TRBV29-1 and TRBJ1-2, the full variable domain reads SAVISQKPSRDICQRGTSLTIQCQVDSQVTMMFWYRQQPGQSLTLIATANQGSEATYESGFVIDKFPISRPNLTFSTLTVSNMSPEDSSIYLCSVETQVNYGYTFGSGTRLTVV.

The chain joins TRBV18 to TRBJ2-1; no clear D. Germline V gene lookup returns CDR1 KGHSH and CDR2 LQKENI. This CDR3 comprises 13 residues. V was trimmed by 3 bases and J by 8 bases, leaving 11 bases between them. CDR3 nucleotides: TGTGCCAGCTCACCGACCCAATGGGATGAGCAGTTCTTC. Its translation: CASSPTQWDEQFF.

V gene TRBV30 combines with J gene TRBJ1-4; TRBD1 matches 8 bases. The CDR3 spans 13 residues. Germline V lookup: CDR1 GTSNPN, CDR2 SVGIG (reference sequence). V was pared by 8 bases and J by 8 bases, with 10 bases of the junction left unmatched. The CDR3 sequence: CAVDRVEKEKLFF. The CDR3, as DNA: TGTGCCGTGGACAGGGTCGAGAAGGAAAAACTGTTTTTT.

This clone was counted only a few times. The gene calls are TRBV21-1 and TRBJ1-5. TRBV21-1 is assigned pseudogene status. This CDR3 is 13 amino acids long. CDR3 bases: TGTGCCCCTCGAGGAGGGTACAATCAGCCCCAGCATTTT. Encoded protein: CAPRGGYNQPQHF.

This chain uses TRBV4-3 with TRBJ2-7, with 9 bases that match TRBD2. The CDR3 length is 15 residues. With V trimmed by 0 bases and J by 6 bases, 6 bases remained unmatched. Germline loops: CDR1 LGHNA, CDR2 YSLEER. The DNA of the CDR3 is TGCGCCAGCAGCCAAGATGGGGGACTAGCACGCGAGCAGTACTTC. Protein product: CASSQDGGLAREQYF.

The V and J genes are TRBV4-1 and TRBJ2-7; the D is unclear. The CDR3 spans 13 residues. Trimming shortened V by 0 bases and J by 3 bases, and 6 bases separated the two germline ends. Germline lookup yields CDR1 MGHRA and CDR2 YSYEKL. CDR3 sequence reads: CASSQDLHYEQYF. Here the CDR3 DNA reads TGCGCCAGCAGCCAAGATCTTCACTACGAGCAGTACTTC.

J is TRBJ1-1 and V is TRBV7-9; TRBD1 agrees at 8 bases. The CDR3 runs 14 residues. Germline V gene data show CDR1 as SEHNR and CDR2 as FQNEAQ (reference sequence). J gave up 0 bases and V 5 bases, and 2 bases lay outside the gene matches. The CDR3 nucleotides read TGTGCCAGCAGCCCGGGACAGGTGAACACTGAAGCTTTCTTT. It yields the protein CASSPGQVNTEAFF.

The chain employs TRBV27 and TRBJ1-2; unclear D gene. This CDR3 comprises 15 residues. CDR1 is MNHEY and CDR2 is SMNVEV in the germline V gene (reference sequence). Trimming shortened V by 0 bases and J by 0 bases, and 8 bases separated the two germline ends. The CDR3 sequence: CASSLSKETNYGYTF. The CDR3 coding sequence is TGTGCCAGCAGTTTATCAAAGGAGACTAACTATGGCTACACCTTC.

This clone was seen a single time. This chain joins TRBV11-3 and TRBJ2-2; D is possibly TRBD2 (5 bases). Looked up from germline, CDR1 is SGHNT and CDR2 is YENEEA. The ends were cut back, 5 bases at V and 5 bases at J, with 12 bases in the middle. This CDR3 is 14 amino acids long. Written as DNA, the CDR3 is TGTGCCAGCAGCATAGCAACGGGGACCGGGGAGCTGTTTTTT. It specifies CASSIATGTGELFF.

The chain carries TRBV4-3 and TRBJ2-4; D gene unclear. The CDR3 extends over 19 amino acids. Germline loops: CDR1 LGHNA, CDR2 YSLEER. The V and J ends lost 0 bases and 0 bases respectively, with 18 bases between them. The CDR3 reads CASSQDPTGPSEAKNIQYF. The CDR3 bases are TGCGCCAGCAGCCAAGATCCCACCGGGCCCTCGGAAGCCAAAAACATTCAGTACTTC.

Remarks on this clone: Other DNA sequences of this sample code for an identical CDR3. The chain joins TRBV30 to TRBJ1-1; D gene unclear. Germline CDR1 reads GTSNPN; CDR2 reads SVGIG (reference sequence). The CDR3 sequence is 11 residues long. V was trimmed by 3 bases and J by 4 bases, leaving 6 bases between them. CDR3 sequence (DNA): TGTGCCTGGAGAGGTGGCACTGAAGCTTTCTTT. Encoded protein: CAWRGGTEAFF.

This clone occurred a few times. The chain has TRBV29-1 and TRBJ2-1, with D unclear. The CDR3 sequence is 14 residues long. V was shortened by 4 bases and J by 2 bases, with 12 bases between the two germline ends. Germline CDR1 reads SQVTM; CDR2 reads ANQGSEA. CDR3 sequence: CSVGLGFPYNEQFF. In DNA, the CDR3 is TGCAGCGTTGGGTTAGGGTTCCCCTACAATGAGCAGTTCTTC.

The rearrangement links TRBV2 to TRBJ2-7; 7 bases agree with TRBD2. V gave up 4 bases and J gave up 3 bases; unmatched junction bases: 6. From germline, CDR1 is SNHLY and CDR2 FYNNEI. The CDR3 spans 14 residues. This CDR3 is CASSVSGGDYEQYF. CDR3 DNA sequence: TGTGCCAGCAGTGTATCGGGGGGAGACTACGAGCAGTACTTC. Using reference TRBV2 and TRBJ2-7 for the parts outside the CDR3, the full variable domain is EPEVTQTPSHQVTQMGQEVILRCVPISNHLYFYWYRQILGQKVEFLVSFYNNEISEKSEIFDDQFSVERPDGSNFTLKIRSTKLEDSAMYFCASSVSGGDYEQYFGPGTRLTVT.

This sequence joins TRBV4-3 and TRBJ2-7, with D possibly TRBD2 on 5 matching bases. Per germline, CDR1 LGHNA and CDR2 YSLEER. The CDR3 has 14 amino acids. Trimming cost V 0 bases and J 5 bases, with 11 bases left between them. The CDR3 spells CASSQDRVGDEQYF. CDR3 DNA sequence: TGCGCCAGCAGCCAAGATCGGGTCGGGGACGAGCAGTACTTC.

The chain is built from TRBV21-1 and TRBJ2-5; no check of the table's D call, TRBD2, against the DNA was made. TRBV21-1 is assigned pseudogene status. This CDR3 comprises 13 residues. CDR3 protein: CASSKTTEETQYF. CDR3 nucleotide sequence: TGTGCCAGCAGCAAAACCACGGAAGAGACCCAGTACTTC.

The rearrangement uses TRBV9 and TRBJ2-6; 8 bases match TRBD2. This CDR3 is built from 17 residues. Trimming removed 2 bases from V and 3 bases from J; junction bases left unmatched: 7. Germline loops: CDR1 SGDLS, CDR2 YYNGEE. The CDR3 is CASSVGSGAVGANVLTF. CDR3 sequence (DNA): TGTGCCAGCAGCGTCGGTAGCGGGGCGGTTGGGGCCAACGTCCTGACTTTC.

The chain links TRBV27 to TRBJ1-5, with D uncertain. The CDR3 spans 13 residues. V was cut by 3 bases and J by 7 bases, with 10 bases left in between. Germline lookup yields CDR1 MNHEY and CDR2 SMNVEV (reference sequence). Here the CDR3 reads CASSFSSVQPQHF. In DNA, the CDR3 is TGTGCCAGCAGTTTCTCCTCGGTACAGCCCCAGCATTTT.

The chain is built from TRBV7-9 and TRBJ1-2; maybe TRBD1 (6 bases). Trimming removed 1 base at V and 4 bases at J, with 10 bases between. The CDR3 totals 14 residues. CDR1 and CDR2 from the germline V gene are SEHNR and FQNEAQ (reference sequence). CDR3 sequence: CASSLEGVFYGYTF. The CDR3 coding sequence is TGTGCCAGCAGCTTAGAGGGGGTGTTCTATGGCTACACCTTC.